One T cell receptor beta chain is described in this entry. Its antigen is as yet unknown. These data come from a study of OX40 agonist ivuxolimab in advanced cancers. Notes on the study in general: Not determined was the antigen specificity of the expanded peripheral T cells.

Using immunoSEQ multiplex PCR, the repertoire was profiled, and TCRdb retains in-frame clones only, with some absent. In the table there are over 40,000 clones, roughly 80% of which are singletons. Germline V gene sequence: CDR1 SEHNR, CDR2 FQNEAQ (reference sequence). The CDR3 loop spans 14 amino acids. The sequence was obtained from an adult with an advanced solid tumor such as melanoma, head and neck, liver or kidney cancer. The starting material was CD4+ or CD8+ T cells sorted from blood, obtained in a trial of the OX40 agonist ivuxolimab. The V call is TRBV7-9, the J call TRBJ2-5, with D tentatively TRBD2 (6 bases). Gene TRBJ2-7 matches the end of the DNA better, so the J call may be wrong. CDR3 DNA sequence: TGTGCCAGCCGCCTTAGCGGAGACGACGACGAGCAGTACTTC. Amino acid sequence: CASRLSGDDDEQYF.